These 29 T cell receptor beta chains were all obtained from the same sample, sequenced in a study of blood T cell repertoires in COVID-19. Repertoires were generated with immunoSEQ multiplex PCR, while TCRdb's copy carries only in-frame clones and drops some. The top ten hold 15% of the sample, which has tens of thousands of clones, roughly 90% seen once. Source material: peripheral blood. These receptors were collected from a male donor with acute or convalescent COVID-19.

The chain is built from TRBV2 and TRBJ1-5; the D gene is possibly TRBD1 (6 bases). Germline CDR1 reads SNHLY; CDR2 reads FYNNEI. Trimming took 8 bases from V and 0 from J, leaving 14 bases between them. This CDR3 has 15 residues. CDR3 residues: CASGRDNNSNQPQHF. In nucleotides, the CDR3 is TGTGCCAGCGGCCGGGACAACAATAGCAATCAGCCCCAGCATTTT.

This clone was picked up one time. The chain has TRBV6-5 and TRBJ1-6; no clear D gene. The CDR3 has 15 amino acids. The V gene lost 6 bases and the J gene lost 5 bases, with 14 bases spanning the gap. Germline V gives CDR1 MNHEY, CDR2 SVGAGI. This chain's CDR3 is CASSHTQANNSPLHF. CDR3 DNA sequence: TGTGCCAGCAGCCATACCCAAGCTAATAATTCACCCCTCCACTTT.

The chain employs TRBV19 and TRBJ2-1, with 7 bases that match TRBD1. The junction had 4 bases not matched to a gene; V was cut back by 2 bases and J by 6 bases. The CDR3 is made up of 14 amino acids. Germline CDR1 reads LNHDA; CDR2 reads SQIVND (reference sequence). The CDR3 DNA is TGTGCCAGTAGTATAAACAGGGGTTCCAATGAGCAGTTCTTC. Translated: CASSINRGSNEQFF.

The rearrangement links TRBV30 to TRBJ2-5; possibly TRBD2 for D (6 bases). The germline CDR1 and CDR2 sequences are GTSNPN and SVGIG (reference sequence). Trimming removed 1 base from V and 5 bases from J, with 14 bases in between. The CDR3 spans 14 residues. The CDR3, as DNA: TGTGCCTGGAGTGGGGAACCTCGGGGGGAGACCCAGTACTTC. Translating it yields CAWSGEPRGETQYF.

In nucleotides, the CDR3 is TGTGCCTGGAGCCGGACTAGCCTGAGCACAGATACGCAGTATTTT. It translates to CAWSRTSLSTDTQYF. The V and J genes are TRBV30 and TRBJ2-3, with 8 bases identical to TRBD2. The germline V gene has CDR1 GTSNPN and CDR2 SVGIG (reference sequence). The V gene end was trimmed by 3 bases and the J gene end by 0 bases; junction bases not matched to a gene: 5. This CDR3 comprises 15 residues.

A few counts support this clone. The V and J genes are TRBV30 and TRBJ1-2; no clear D gene. Per the germline V gene, CDR1 is GTSNPN and CDR2 is SVGIG (reference sequence). This CDR3 has 15 residues. V was pared by 2 bases and J by 4 bases, with 17 bases between. Here the CDR3 DNA reads TGTGCCTGGAGTTTTCTGACCGGCGCAGGCTATGGCTACACCTTC. This encodes CAWSFLTGAGYGYTF.

The genes are TRBV6-2 or TRBV6-3 and TRBJ1-1; D call uncertain. Germline V gene sequence: CDR1 MNHEY, CDR2 SVGEGT. Trimming cost V 4 bases and J 10 bases, with 10 bases left between them. The CDR3 loop spans 11 amino acids. CDR3 coding DNA: TGTGCCAGCAGTTCCCCGACGGGAGCTTTCTTT. The encoded protein is CASSSPTGAFF.

V usage is TRBV5-4 and J usage is TRBJ2-7; D may be TRBD1 (6 bases). The length of the CDR3 is 13 residues. Trimming stripped 0 bases from V and 9 bases from J, with 13 bases between. Germline values: CDR1 SGHNT, CDR2 YYREEE (reference sequence). The CDR3 is CASSLGGTSLQYF. In nucleotides, the CDR3 is TGTGCCAGCAGCTTGGGGGGGACAAGTCTGCAGTACTTC.

This chain links TRBV19 with TRBJ1-1; no clear D. The V end was cut by 9 bases, the J end by 4 bases, with 12 bases between. CDR1 LNHDA and CDR2 SQIVND come from the germline V gene (reference sequence). CDR3 length: 12 amino acids. CDR3 bases: TGTGCCAGCAGATGGAACAGCACTGAAGCTTTCTTT. Amino acid sequence: CASRWNSTEAFF. The whole variable domain, filled in from reference TRBV19 and TRBJ1-1, reads DGGITQSPKYLFRKEGQNVTLSCEQNLNHDAMYWYRQDPGQGLRLIYYSQIVNDFQKGDIAEGYSVSREKKESFPLTVTSAQKNPTAFYLCASRWNSTEAFFGQGTRLTVV.

The rearrangement links TRBV5-6 to TRBJ2-5, with 7 bases fitting TRBD1. This CDR3 contains 14 residues. Germline V gives CDR1 SGHDT, CDR2 YYEEEE. Trimming cost V 4 bases and J 2 bases; bases outside gene matches: 5. The CDR3 nucleotides are TGTGCCAGCAGCCGATCACAGGGGCAAGAGACCCAGTACTTC. Translation gives CASSRSQGQETQYF.

The gene calls are TRBV15 and TRBJ1-1, with D possibly being TRBD1 (6 bases). The CDR3 has 15 residues. V was clipped by 3 bases and J by 6 bases, with 17 bases between them. Germline V gene lookup returns CDR1 LNHNV and CDR2 YYDKDF (reference sequence). CDR3 amino acids: CATSRDSLRGAEAFF. CDR3 bases: TGTGCCACCAGCAGGGACTCTCTCAGGGGCGCTGAAGCTTTCTTT.

This chain links TRBV5-4 with TRBJ2-2, with 7 bases matching TRBD1. Germline CDR1 SGHNT, CDR2 YYREEE (reference sequence). The V and J ends lost 3 bases and 5 bases, in that order; junction bases with no gene match: 7. The CDR3 consists of 15 residues. CDR3 sequence (DNA): TGTGCCAGCAGCTCTCGACAGGGTTGGACCGGGGAGCTGTTTTTT. This translates into CASSSRQGWTGELFF.

The gene calls are TRBV5-1 and TRBJ2-7, with unresolved D. Germline CDR1 is SGHRS and CDR2 is YFSETQ. The CDR3 covers 15 residues. V was pared by 0 bases and J by 5 bases, with 15 bases between. The CDR3, as DNA: TGCGCCAGCAGCTTGGATTCAGGTTACGCGAACGAGCAGTACTTC. This codes for CASSLDSGYANEQYF.

The J gene is TRBJ1-5, the V gene TRBV28, with 9 bases lining up with TRBD1. Germline V lookup: CDR1 MDHEN, CDR2 SYDVKM. V lost 6 bases and J lost 4; bases outside the gene matches: 7. The CDR3 spans 15 residues. CDR3 nucleotides: TGTGCCAGCAGATCTAGACAGGGGGTGAATCAGCCCCAGCATTTT. It encodes CASRSRQGVNQPQHF.

J is TRBJ1-4 and V is TRBV30; possibly TRBD1 for D (6 bases). The CDR3 length is 12 residues. Germline V gives CDR1 GTSNPN, CDR2 SVGIG (reference sequence). CDR3 nucleotides: TGTGCGGCGGACAGAAGAAATGAAAAACTGTTTTTT. Its protein is CAADRRNEKLFF.

CDR3 DNA sequence: TGTGCCAGCAGTTTATACCGGGACAGGCCTACCTACGAGCAGTACTTC. Amino acid sequence: CASSLYRDRPTYEQYF. J is TRBJ2-7 and V is TRBV28; 8 bases match TRBD1. The CDR3 totals 16 residues. J lost 2 bases, V lost 1 base, and 7 bases had no gene match. CDR1 and CDR2 (germline): MDHEN, SYDVKM.

The rearrangement joins TRBV27 to TRBJ1-4, with no clear D. CDR3 length equals 13 residues. Trimming removed 4 bases from V and 7 bases from J, with 10 bases in between. Germline values: CDR1 MNHEY, CDR2 SMNVEV (reference sequence). CDR3 bases: TGTGCCAGCAGTTCCGCGCGTAGTGAAAAACTGTTTTTT. Its protein is CASSSARSEKLFF.

The V and J genes are TRBV5-1 and TRBJ1-2; 8 nucleotides match TRBD1. After removal of 4 bases from V and 6 bases from J, the junction contained 8 bases not matched to a gene. The CDR3 is 14 residues long. Germline CDR1 SGHRS, CDR2 YFSETQ. The CDR3 DNA follows: TGCGCCAGCAGCCTTGCTCAGGGGGCTCATGGCTACACCTTC. Its translation is CASSLAQGAHGYTF.

The rearrangement joins TRBV4-1 to TRBJ2-5, with a possible D match to TRBD1 (7 bases). The CDR3 spans 14 residues. Germline-derived CDR1 and CDR2 are MGHRA and YSYEKL. The V and J ends lost 1 base and 4 bases respectively, with 10 bases between them. The CDR3 here is CASSQGQGGETQYF. The DNA of the CDR3 is TGCGCCAGCAGCCAAGGACAGGGAGGAGAGACCCAGTACTTC.

This chain links TRBV23-1 with TRBJ1-5; D remains ambiguous. TRBV23-1 is sorted into the ORF group, with uncertain function. V lost 2 bases to trimming and J lost 7 bases, with 24 bases between them. This CDR3 region has 18 residues. CDR3 nucleotide sequence: TGCGCCAGCAGTCAACCTCTGGCTCCGCAGGCCGAGGGACAGCCCCAGCATTTT. Its translation: CASSQPLAPQAEGQPQHF.

Notes on this clone: The same CDR3 arises from other DNA sequences in this sample as well. The genes are TRBV28 and TRBJ2-1; weak D call: TRBD1 (6 bases). Germline values: CDR1 MDHEN, CDR2 SYDVKM. Deletions cut 5 bases from V and 2 bases from J, with 7 bases between. CDR3 size: 13 residues. CDR3: CASSGGPYNEQFF. Written as DNA, the CDR3 is TGTGCCAGCAGTGGGGGCCCCTACAATGAGCAGTTCTTC.

This clone was seen more than once but under ten times. The chain has TRBV10-3 and TRBJ1-4, with 7 positions matching TRBD1. Germline V gives CDR1 ENHRY, CDR2 SYGVKD. The CDR3 covers 14 residues. The ends lost 0 bases at V and 15 bases at J; junction bases unmatched: 10. Here the CDR3 reads CAISESVVGTEMFF. In nucleotides, the CDR3 is TGTGCCATCAGTGAGTCGGTGGTCGGGACAGAGATGTTTTTT.

The sample holds one count of this clone. V and J are TRBV24-1 and TRBJ1-4; no firm D call. The V and J ends lost 6 bases and 3 bases respectively, with 13 bases between them. The CDR3 totals 15 residues. The germline CDR1 and CDR2 sequences are KGHDR and SFDVKD. CDR3 amino acids: CATSLAGGPNEKLFF. CDR3 bases: TGTGCCACCAGTTTGGCGGGAGGGCCTAATGAAAAACTGTTTTTT.

This sequence joins TRBV4-1 and TRBJ2-5, with 7 bases fitting TRBD1. The CDR3 spans 14 residues. Germline-derived CDR1 and CDR2 are MGHRA and YSYEKL. The V gene end was trimmed by 2 bases and the J gene end by 5 bases; junction bases not matched to a gene: 5. The CDR3: CASSQYRGTETQYF. CDR3 bases: TGCGCCAGCAGCCAATACAGGGGAACGGAGACCCAGTACTTC.

V gene TRBV5-5 combines with J gene TRBJ1-1; maybe TRBD1 (5 bases). The CDR3 contains 14 residues. The germline gives CDR1 SGHKS, CDR2 YYEKEE (reference sequence). V gave up 3 bases and J gave up 5 bases, with 14 bases separating them. The CDR3 DNA reads as TGTGCCAGCAGCTCGGGGGTAGAGCGTACTGAAGCTTTCTTT. Protein product: CASSSGVERTEAFF.

The genes are TRBV21-1 and TRBJ2-1; the listed D gene, TRBD1, was not tested against the DNA. TRBV21-1 is shown as a pseudogene. The CDR3 spans 18 residues. CDR3 sequence: CASSKRLQGFISYNEQFF. The CDR3 nucleotides read TGTGCCAGCAGCAAGAGGTTACAGGGGTTTATCTCCTACAATGAGCAGTTCTTC.

V usage is TRBV19 and J usage is TRBJ2-3, with unresolved D. Looked up from germline, CDR1 is LNHDA and CDR2 is SQIVND (reference sequence). CDR3 length equals 17 residues. V was clipped by 4 bases and J by 0 bases, with 17 bases between them. The CDR3 nucleotides are TGTGCCAGTAGTAGGAACAGTGGTGGTCTGAGCACAGATACGCAGTATTTT. This translates into CASSRNSGGLSTDTQYF.

The chain joins TRBV9 to TRBJ1-1; D gene uncertain. V lost 0 bases, J lost 5 bases, and 11 bases lay in between. This CDR3 contains 14 residues. Per the germline V gene, CDR1 is SGDLS and CDR2 is YYNGEE. CDR3 residues: CASSVAGSWTEAFF. The CDR3 bases are TGTGCCAGCAGCGTAGCGGGGTCGTGGACTGAAGCTTTCTTT. The full variable domain, in which reference TRBV9 and TRBJ1-1 provide the parts outside the CDR3, is DSGVTQTPKHLITATGQRVTLRCSPRSGDLSVYWYQQSLDQGLQFLIQYYNGEERAKGNILERFSAQQFPDLHSELNLSSLELGDSALYFCASSVAGSWTEAFFGQGTRLTVV.

This chain joins TRBV2 and TRBJ2-5; TRBD2 is a possible D gene (5 bases). Germline CDR1 SNHLY, CDR2 FYNNEI. Trimming removed 10 bases from V and 5 bases from J, with 20 bases in between. This CDR3 comprises 14 residues. The CDR3 sequence is CANNRGPIQETQYF. DNA of the CDR3: TGTGCCAACAATCGGGGTCCCATTCAGGAGACCCAGTACTTC.